The 9 T cell receptor beta chains presented below share a single source sample, sequenced in a study of T cell responses to AZD1222 COVID-19 vaccine. Repertoires were generated with immunoSEQ multiplex PCR, while TCRdb's copy carries only in-frame clones and drops some. Of roughly 250,000 clones listed, over 90% are singletons. The specimen was peripheral blood, collected on day 0 of AZD1222 vaccination. Receptors were obtained from an adult in good health.

The chain recombines TRBV27 with TRBJ2-2; a weak D match, TRBD2 (7 bases). This CDR3 is 14 amino acids long. CDR1 is MNHEY, CDR2 SMNVEV, per germline (reference sequence). Between the trimmed V and J ends, which lost 3 bases and 6 bases, there was a span of 11 bases. CDR3 in amino acids: CASSLGGGPGELFF. The CDR3 region has the DNA TGTGCCAGCAGTTTGGGGGGGGGCCCCGGGGAGCTGTTTTTT.

V and J are TRBV27 and TRBJ1-2; tentatively, D is TRBD1 (5 bases). The germline V and J ends were trimmed by 2 bases and 4 bases, with 17 bases remaining between them. Germline V lookup: CDR1 MNHEY, CDR2 SMNVEV (reference sequence). The CDR3 contains 16 residues. In nucleotides, the CDR3 is TGTGCCAGCAGTTTAAGGGCTCCAGGGAGAAGCTATGGCTACACCTTC. Its protein product is CASSLRAPGRSYGYTF.

J is TRBJ2-1 and V is TRBV7-2, with 9 bases lining up with TRBD2. V gave up 1 base and J gave up 0 bases; unmatched junction bases: 7. The length of the CDR3 is 18 residues. Germline V lookup: CDR1 SGHTA, CDR2 FQGNSA. In DNA form, the CDR3 reads TGTGCCAGCAGCTTAGGACCCAGGCGGGGGGGCTCCTACAATGAGCAGTTCTTC. Its translation: CASSLGPRRGGSYNEQFF.

Remarks on this clone: Germline and junction disagree at one end, which may indicate a read error. V and J are TRBV28 and TRBJ2-3; TRBD1 is a possible D gene (6 bases). The germline V gene encodes CDR1 MDHEN and CDR2 SYDVKM. CDR3 size: 13 residues. In DNA form, the CDR3 reads TGTGCCAGCAGTTTAGGGGACACATATACGCAGTATTTT. This translates into CASSLGDTYTQYF.

The chain joins TRBV5-1 to TRBJ2-3; 8 positions agree with TRBD1. The ends lost 3 bases at V and 4 bases at J; junction bases unmatched: 7. CDR1 SGHRS and CDR2 YFSETQ come from the germline V gene. There are 15 residues in the CDR3. The CDR3 DNA reads as TGCGCCAGCAGCTCGTCGACAGGGGCAGCAGATACGCAGTATTTT. Translating gives CASSSSTGAADTQYF.

The chain carries TRBV6-6 and TRBJ1-5; D gene uncertain. The CDR3 contains 16 residues. The V and J ends lost 2 bases and 2 bases respectively, with 13 bases between them. Germline-derived CDR1 and CDR2 are MNHNY and SVGAGI (reference sequence). CDR3 sequence (DNA): TGTGCCAGCAGTTACGGGGAGGGATTTGGCAATCAGCCCCAGCATTTT. Protein sequence: CASSYGEGFGNQPQHF.

The genes are TRBV6-4 and TRBJ1-1, with 9 bases aligning to TRBD1. Germline lookup yields CDR1 MRHNA and CDR2 SNTAGT. Losses at the gene ends were 6 bases for V and 5 bases for J; bases not matched to a gene: 7. The CDR3 is 14 amino acids. The CDR3 spells CASRVDRGGTEAFF. Written as DNA, the CDR3 is TGTGCCAGCAGAGTGGACAGGGGAGGAACTGAAGCTTTCTTT.

The chain uses TRBV7-9 and TRBJ2-1, with a possible D match to TRBD2 (5 bases). From germline, CDR1 is SEHNR and CDR2 FQNEAQ (reference sequence). This CDR3 spans 15 amino acids. V lost 4 bases and J lost 4, with 14 bases in between. DNA for the CDR3: TGTGCCAGCAGCTCGACTACCGCCCTTTACAATGAGCAGTTCTTC. This translates into CASSSTTALYNEQFF.

The V gene is TRBV4-2, the J gene TRBJ2-1, with 12 bases matching TRBD2. V trimming: 1 base; J trimming: 12 bases; junction bases outside the gene matches: 10. CDR1 and CDR2 from the germline V gene are LGHNA and YNFKEQ. The CDR3 runs 16 residues. CDR3 sequence (DNA): TGTGCCAGCAGCCAAGTGGGGACTAGCGGGCCCGGGGGGCAGTTCTTC. This gives the protein CASSQVGTSGPGGQFF.